The 10 T cell receptor beta chains below come from one sample, sequenced in a study of blood T cell repertoires in COVID-19. Profiled with immunoSEQ multiplex PCR; TCRdb holds only in-frame clones, not every one. Of approximately 98,000 clones in the sample, 75% to 85% are singletons; the top ten hold 3.5% to 5%. The sample comprised peripheral blood. These receptors all come from a man between 60 and 70 years old with acute or convalescent COVID-19.

This chain uses TRBV19 with TRBJ2-5; D uncertain. With 3 bases removed from V and 4 bases from J, the gap between germline ends came to 12 bases. There are 14 residues in the CDR3. CDR1 and CDR2 (germline): LNHDA, SQIVND (reference sequence). The CDR3 DNA is TGTGCCAGTAGTATGGGTAGAGGTGGAGAGACCCAGTACTTC. The encoded protein is CASSMGRGGETQYF. The full variable domain, its missing parts supplied by reference TRBV19 and TRBJ2-5, is DGGITQSPKYLFRKEGQNVTLSCEQNLNHDAMYWYRQDPGQGLRLIYYSQIVNDFQKGDIAEGYSVSREKKESFPLTVTSAQKNPTAFYLCASSMGRGGETQYFGPGTRLLVL.

The chain couples TRBV5-1 to TRBJ2-1; no definite D call. Germline CDR1 is SGHRS and CDR2 is YFSETQ. Trimming removed 2 bases from V and 0 bases from J, with 12 bases in between. The CDR3 length is 16 residues. As DNA, the CDR3 is TGCGCCAGCAGCTTTTTAGGAACAGCCTCCTACAATGAGCAGTTCTTC. Protein sequence: CASSFLGTASYNEQFF.

The genes are TRBV20-1 and TRBJ1-3; D uncertain. This CDR3 region has 11 residues. Germline CDR1 DFQATT, CDR2 SNEGSKA (reference sequence). V was shortened by 7 bases and J by 0 bases, with 4 bases between the two germline ends. CDR3 amino acids: CSGYSGNTIYF. In DNA, the CDR3 is TGCAGTGGTTACTCTGGAAACACCATATATTTT.

The genes are TRBV11-3 and TRBJ1-1, with unresolved D. Germline V CDR1 and CDR2: SGHNT, YENEEA. The V and J ends lost 1 base and 3 bases respectively, with 12 bases between them. The CDR3 sequence is 15 residues long. CDR3 bases: TGTGCCAGCAGCTTAGTAAAAGGGAGGTACACTGAAGCTTTCTTT. Encoded protein: CASSLVKGRYTEAFF.

Here the CDR3 reads CASSPTMGPNEKLFF. The CDR3 DNA is TGTGCCAGCAGCCCCACGATGGGGCCAAATGAAAAACTGTTTTTT. The J gene is TRBJ1-4, the V gene TRBV11-3; D is possibly TRBD1 (5 bases). The length of the CDR3 is 15 residues. Deletions cut 5 bases from V and 5 bases from J, with 15 bases between. CDR1 and CDR2 (germline): SGHNT, YENEEA.

The chain employs TRBV20-1 and TRBJ1-2; 8 nucleotides line up with TRBD1. CDR3 size: 15 residues. V shed 3 bases and J 4 bases; nucleotides not matched to a gene: 10. The germline V gene encodes CDR1 DFQATT and CDR2 SNEGSKA (reference sequence). The chain's CDR3 is CSASLGGQAAYGYTF. In DNA form, the CDR3 reads TGCAGTGCTAGTCTCGGGGGACAGGCGGCCTATGGCTACACCTTC.

This clone showed up just once. The rearrangement uses TRBV27 and TRBJ1-6; no definite D call. Trimming left V 2 bases short and J 7 bases short, with 9 bases between. Germline V lookup: CDR1 MNHEY, CDR2 SMNVEV (reference sequence). The CDR3 is 14 amino acids. This CDR3 reads CASSLGQINSPLHF. CDR3 in DNA: TGTGCCAGCAGTTTAGGGCAGATCAATTCACCCCTCCACTTT.

V and J are TRBV7-2 and TRBJ2-3; TRBD2 matches at 7 bases. Germline V gene lookup returns CDR1 SGHTA and CDR2 FQGNSA. The CDR3 totals 13 residues. V lost 5 bases, J lost 1 base, and 0 bases stayed unmatched. The CDR3 DNA is TGTGCCAGCAGCGGGGGGGGCACAGATACGCAGTATTTT. The encoded protein is CASSGGGTDTQYF.

The chain uses TRBV24-1 and TRBJ2-5, with 10 bases that match TRBD2. Germline V gives CDR1 KGHDR, CDR2 SFDVKD. V was pared by 5 bases and J by 0 bases, with 5 bases of the junction left unmatched. The CDR3 extends over 16 amino acids. The CDR3 nucleotides read TGTGCCACCAGTGGCCCGACTAGCGGGTACCAAGAGACCCAGTACTTC. The encoded protein is CATSGPTSGYQETQYF.

J is TRBJ2-2 and V is TRBV6-5; 7 positions agree with TRBD2. The length of the CDR3 is 16 residues. The germline CDR1 and CDR2 sequences are MNHEY and SVGAGI. V was clipped by 2 bases and J by 1 base; unmatched bases: 4. CDR3 nucleotide sequence: TGTGCCAGCAGTTACCCGGGCGGGGGGAACACCGGGGAGCTGTTTTTT. Protein product: CASSYPGGGNTGELFF.